Listed here are 8 T cell receptor beta chains from one sample, sequenced in a study of T cells in Graves' hyperthyroidism and ophthalmopathy (dated by TCRdb to about 2019). Libraries were prepared through multiplex PCR. Sequencing was performed on an Illumina HiSeq 2000. The TCR beta CDR3 regions were amplified from RNA transcripts. For the first round of RT-PCR on the TCR CDR3, the HTBI primer set was used together with the Qiagen OneStep RT-PCR kit. TCRdb trimmed public reads at Q25 via fastp, called clones via MiXCR and kept in-frame beta chains. CDR3 protein sequences are deduplicated, and each keeps its most common genes and DNA. Across this sample there are some 760,000 distinct CDR3 sequences, with 14% seen only once. The biggest ten clones account for about 10% of the sample. Sequenced sample: blood. The receptors derive from a woman under 30 with Graves' hyperthyroidism.

There are many counts of this clonotype. The rearrangement uses TRBV5-5 and TRBJ2-2; TRBD1 matches at 9 bases. Germline CDR1 reads SGHKS; CDR2 reads YYEKEE (reference sequence). The CDR3 has 17 amino acids. V lost 2 bases and J lost 6; bases outside the gene matches: 11. The CDR3 reads CASSLPDRGGLAGELFF. CDR3 nucleotide sequence: TGTGCCAGCAGCTTACCGGACAGGGGAGGACTCGCCGGGGAGCTGTTTTTT.

This clonotype was seen many times. J is TRBJ2-3 and V is TRBV20-1; TRBD2 aligns across 7 bases. The length of the CDR3 is 16 residues. Per germline, CDR1 DFQATT and CDR2 SNEGSKA (reference sequence). J lost 1 base, V lost 0 bases, and 7 bases had no gene match. The CDR3 nucleotides are TGCAGTGCTAGAGATCTGCTAGCGGAGCGCACAGATACGCAGTATTTT. Protein: CSARDLLAERTDTQYF.

This clonotype showed up just a few times. Written as DNA, the CDR3 is TGCAGCATCTTGGGGACCGGGAGCTCCTACGAGCAGTACTTC. Encoded protein: CSILGTGSSYEQYF. The chain couples TRBV29-1 to TRBJ2-7, with D tentatively TRBD2 (6 bases). Germline values: CDR1 SQVTM, CDR2 ANQGSEA. Trimming left V 8 bases short and J 0 bases short, with 17 bases between. This CDR3 has 14 amino acids.

This CDR3 reads CSVVDDSFTYEQYF. In DNA, the CDR3 is TGCAGCGTTGTAGACGACAGTTTTACCTACGAGCAGTACTTC. The chain links TRBV29-1 to TRBJ2-7; D may be TRBD1 (5 bases). Germline V gene data show CDR1 as SQVTM and CDR2 as ANQGSEA. The CDR3 is 14 amino acids. The V end lost 4 bases, the J end lost 2 bases, and 15 bases lay between the germline ends.

This clonotype was seen ten or more times. V is TRBV28 and J is TRBJ2-1; D ambiguous. CDR1 is MDHEN, CDR2 SYDVKM, per germline. This CDR3 has 14 residues. V was cut by 8 bases and J by 2 bases, with 13 bases left in between. The CDR3 DNA is TGTGCCAGCCTAGGGCATTTGGCCTACAATGAGCAGTTCTTC. Its translation: CASLGHLAYNEQFF.

This clonotype was detected many times. The chain links TRBV18 to TRBJ1-2; TRBD1 agrees at 8 bases. CDR1 KGHSH and CDR2 LQKENI come from the germline V gene. V shed 5 bases and J 3 bases; nucleotides not matched to a gene: 2. CDR3 length: 13 amino acids. CDR3 residues: CASSEDRDYGYTF. In DNA form, the CDR3 reads TGTGCCAGCTCAGAGGACAGGGACTATGGCTACACCTTC.

The sample holds many counts of this clonotype. The CDR3 loop reads CASSAGLAANEQFF. CDR3 nucleotides: TGTGCCAGCAGTGCCGGACTAGCGGCCAATGAGCAGTTCTTC. The gene calls are TRBV28 and TRBJ2-1; 10 positions match TRBD2. V lost 5 bases to trimming and J lost 6 bases; unmatched junction nucleotides: 4. The CDR3 is made up of 14 amino acids. Germline CDR1 MDHEN, CDR2 SYDVKM.

V gene TRBV29-1 combines with J gene TRBJ1-4; TRBD1 matches 8 bases. Germline values: CDR1 SQVTM, CDR2 ANQGSEA. Trimming at V came to 6 bases and at J to 8 bases, leaving 8 bases not matched to a gene. This CDR3 is 13 amino acids long. The CDR3 DNA reads as TGCAGCGTGTCAGGGGGCTTGGGGGAAAAACTGTTTTTT. Amino acids: CSVSGGLGEKLFF. The complete variable domain, with remaining parts taken from reference TRBV29-1 and TRBJ1-4, reads SAVISQKPSRDICQRGTSLTIQCQVDSQVTMMFWYRQQPGQSLTLIATANQGSEATYESGFVIDKFPISRPNLTFSTLTVSNMSPEDSSIYLCSVSGGLGEKLFFGSGTQLSVL.